This T cell receptor (beta chain) was obtained from a study of blood T cell repertoires in COVID-19. Cohorts were determined from participant-reported clinical history. The CDR3 spans 12 residues. Trimming stripped 5 bases from V and 7 bases from J, with 9 bases between. CDR1 MDHEN and CDR2 SYDVKM come from the germline V gene. Sequenced by immunoSEQ multiplex PCR; TCRdb stores in-frame clones only, minus some. The data hold 240,000 or so clones, with 85% to 90% observed a single time. The genes are TRBV28 and TRBJ1-5; perhaps TRBD1 as D (5 bases). This sequence originates from a man aged 50-60 years who had been exposed to COVID-19. Source material: PBMCs or T cells enriched from blood (not recorded which). The CDR3 loop is CASSAGGQPQHF. The CDR3 nucleotides read TGTGCCAGCAGTGCTGGGGGGCAGCCCCAGCATTTT.